The clone carrying this T cell receptor (beta chain) was counted at least ten times. On sorted subsets, replicate PCRs used approximately 190 ng DNA, or tens of thousands of T cell genomes. TCRdb keeps only in-frame clones here, not all; method: immunoSEQ multiplex PCR. The sample lists approximately 980,000 clones; approximately 80% were seen once. These data belong to a study of shared clonotypes between healthy human individuals. Germline loops: CDR1 MNHEY, CDR2 SMNVEV (reference sequence). The CDR3 contains 13 residues. The V end lost 8 bases, the J end lost 5 bases, and 16 bases lay between the germline ends.

Sequenced: memory CD4+ T cells sorted from blood. The subset was: CD45RA-negative fraction. This chain uses TRBV27 with TRBJ2-7; maybe TRBD2 (5 bases). This clonotype was sampled from a man aged 18 to 30 in good health. The CDR3 bases are TGTGCCAGCCATACTTTGGGGAGCGACGAGCAGTACTTC. Its translation: CASHTLGSDEQYF.